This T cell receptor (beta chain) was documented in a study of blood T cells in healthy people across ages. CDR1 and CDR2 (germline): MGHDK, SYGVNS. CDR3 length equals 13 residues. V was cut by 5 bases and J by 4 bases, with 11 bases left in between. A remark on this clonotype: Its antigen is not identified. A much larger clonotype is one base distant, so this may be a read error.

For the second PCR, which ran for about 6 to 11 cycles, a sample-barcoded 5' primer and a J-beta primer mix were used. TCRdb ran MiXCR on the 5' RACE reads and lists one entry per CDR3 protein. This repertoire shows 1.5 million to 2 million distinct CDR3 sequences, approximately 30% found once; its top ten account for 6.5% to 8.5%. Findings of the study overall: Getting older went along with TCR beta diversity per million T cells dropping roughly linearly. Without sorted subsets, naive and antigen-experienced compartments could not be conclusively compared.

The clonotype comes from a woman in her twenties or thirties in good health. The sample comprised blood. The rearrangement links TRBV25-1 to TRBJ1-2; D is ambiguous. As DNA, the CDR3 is TGTGCCAGCAGTACCCCCCAGTGCTATGGCTACACCTTC. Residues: CASSTPQCYGYTF.